These T cell receptor beta chains were read from a single sample in a study of cytotoxic CD8 clonotypes in ibrutinib-treated CLL. Produced via immunoSEQ multiplex PCR; TCRdb's table is partial and in-frame only. The sample consists of 250,000 to 350,000 clones, approximately 79% of them appearing once. The input for sequencing was PBMCs, taken at disease progression, from a patient treated with ibrutinib. All receptors come from a human donor with chronic lymphocytic leukemia. Both conserved end residues are part of each CDR3. A D gene is named only where the DNA matches it firmly. Only some rows state a clone size, as once, few, many or a class for expanded clones.

J: TRBJ2-5
D: .
size: .
V: TRBV19
CDR3: CASSIQGRGTQYF
DNA: TGTGCCAGTAGTATACAGGGAAGGGGGACCCAGTACTTC

J: TRBJ1-6
D: TRBD1
size: .
V: TRBV6-1
CDR3: CASSEPGTAYNSPLHF
DNA: TGTGCCAGCAGTGAACCCGGGACAGCCTATAATTCACCCCTCCACTTT

J: TRBJ1-1
D: .
size: .
V: TRBV29-1
CDR3: CSVLVLEVKAFF
DNA: TGCAGCGTTCTGGTATTAGAGGTAAAAGCTTTCTTT

J: TRBJ2-7
D: .
size: .
V: TRBV19
CDR3: CASSITGAYEQYF
DNA: TGTGCCAGTAGTATAACGGGGGCCTACGAGCAGTACTTC

J: TRBJ2-2
D: TRBD1
size: .
V: TRBV5-1
CDR3: CASSTTGRTGELFF
DNA: TGCGCCAGCAGCACGACAGGGCGCACCGGGGAGCTGTTTTTT

J: TRBJ2-2
D: TRBD2
size: .
V: TRBV7-3
CDR3: CASSLFPPSGRGSANTGELFF
DNA: TGTGCCAGCAGCTTATTCCCCCCTAGCGGGAGAGGCAGTGCGAACACCGGGGAGCTGTTTTTT

J: TRBJ2-7
D: TRBD2
size: .
V: TRBV19
CDR3: CASSMTSGEQYF
DNA: TGTGCCAGTAGTATGACTAGCGGGGAGCAGTACTTC

J: TRBJ2-3
D: .
size: few
V: TRBV19
CDR3: CASRSSWDTQYF
DNA: TGTGCCAGTAGGTCCTCGTGGGATACGCAGTATTTT

J: TRBJ2-5
D: .
size: .
V: TRBV11-2
CDR3: CASSFRLTETQYF
DNA: TGTGCCAGCAGCTTTAGACTAACAGAGACCCAGTACTTC

J: TRBJ2-7
D: .
size: .
V: TRBV25-1
CDR3: CASSVLGNEQYF
DNA: TGTGCCAGCAGTGTGTTGGGAAACGAGCAGTACTTC

J: TRBJ1-2
D: .
size: once
V: TRBV6-5
CDR3: CASSYSQLGGYTF
DNA: TGTGCCAGCAGTTACTCCCAACTGGGGGGCTACACCTTC

J: TRBJ1-1
D: .
size: .
V: TRBV9
CDR3: CASSRRGYTEAFF
DNA: TGTGCCAGCAGCCGGAGGGGATACACTGAAGCTTTCTTT

J: TRBJ2-3
D: TRBD1
size: .
V: TRBV7-2
CDR3: CASSLEDRDTQYF
DNA: TGTGCCAGCAGCTTAGAGGACAGGGATACGCAGTATTTT

J: TRBJ2-1
D: .
size: .
V: TRBV7-8
CDR3: CASSWPGHPSRNEQFF
DNA: TGTGCCAGCAGCTGGCCGGGACACCCCTCCCGCAATGAGCAGTTCTTC

J: TRBJ2-3
D: TRBD2
size: .
V: TRBV19
CDR3: CASSIPAGGADTQYF
DNA: TGTGCCAGTAGTATTCCGGCGGGAGGAGCAGATACGCAGTATTTT

J: TRBJ1-5
D: TRBD1
size: .
V: TRBV2
CDR3: CASSPRGPGPQHF
DNA: TGTGCCAGCAGTCCCAGGGGGCCGGGACCCCAGCATTTT

J: TRBJ1-5
D: .
size: .
V: TRBV6-1
CDR3: CASTRRGYSNQPQHF
DNA: TGTGCCAGCACCCGAAGGGGGTATAGCAATCAGCCCCAGCATTTT

J: TRBJ2-2
D: .
size: .
V: TRBV11-2
CDR3: CASSLQTIGELFF
DNA: TGTGCCAGCAGCTTGCAGACGATCGGGGAGCTGTTTTTT

J: TRBJ1-2
D: .
size: .
V: TRBV10-3
CDR3: CAIGAGGYTF
DNA: TGTGCCATCGGGGCTGGTGGCTACACCTTC

J: TRBJ1-6
D: TRBD1
size: .
V: TRBV27
CDR3: CASSFSHRGLNSPLHF
DNA: TGTGCCAGCAGTTTTTCCCACAGGGGGCTTAATTCACCCCTCCACTTT

J: TRBJ1-2
D: .
size: .
V: TRBV28
CDR3: CASTPLLGGYTF
DNA: TGTGCCAGCACCCCCCTCCTGGGGGGCTACACCTTC

J: TRBJ2-2
D: .
size: .
V: TRBV5-6
CDR3: CASTLRGTGELFF
DNA: TGTGCCAGCACCCTGCGGGGCACCGGGGAGCTGTTTTTT

J: TRBJ2-7
D: TRBD1
size: .
V: TRBV19
CDR3: CASSQQGPGQYEQYF
DNA: TGTGCCAGTAGTCAACAGGGGCCGGGTCAATACGAGCAGTACTTC

J: TRBJ2-3
D: .
size: few
V: TRBV6-5
CDR3: CASSPGLTDTQYF
DNA: TGTGCCAGCAGCCCCGGACTCACAGATACGCAGTATTTT

J: TRBJ1-6
D: .
size: .
V: TRBV2
CDR3: CASRVPEYNSPLHF
DNA: TGTGCCAGCCGCGTACCCGAATATAATTCACCCCTCCACTTT

J: TRBJ2-1
D: .
size: .
V: TRBV9
CDR3: CASSTGRPSSYNEQFF
DNA: TGTGCCAGCAGCACCGGACGCCCGAGCTCCTACAATGAGCAGTTCTTC

J: TRBJ1-1
D: .
size: many
V: TRBV20-1
CDR3: CSASIGTEAFF
DNA: TGCAGTGCTAGTATTGGGACTGAAGCTTTCTTT

J: TRBJ1-3
D: .
size: .
V: TRBV14
CDR3: CASSQAGNTIYF
DNA: TGTGCCAGCAGCCAAGCCGGAAACACCATATATTTT

J: TRBJ2-3
D: TRBD2
size: .
V: TRBV11-3
CDR3: CASSLGGGGSSDTQYF
DNA: TGTGCCAGCAGCTTAGGTGGCGGGGGGAGTTCAGATACGCAGTATTTT